The 4 T cell receptor beta chains below all came from one sample that was sequenced in a study of human T cells and chemical hapten exposure. TCRdb re-derived calls from the RACE reads in MiXCR, one entry per CDR3 protein. The sample includes under 450,000 distinct CDR3 sequences, about 6.9% of them seen just once. Regarding time point: patch test 2, 6 weeks after DPC sensitization. Treatment meaning: therapeutic diphenylcyclopropenone sensitization with weekly scalp DPC. The sample consisted of whole blood, taken in connection with sensitization to the hapten diphenylcyclopropenone (DPC). These receptors all stem from a woman younger than 35 with alopecia areata. Some clones in this sample may be carry-over from other donors' samples.

This clonotype was seen at least ten times. The chain recombines TRBV9 with TRBJ2-7; D is unresolved. V shed 4 bases and J shed 0 bases, with 14 bases lying between them. This CDR3 is 15 amino acids long. Germline values: CDR1 SGDLS, CDR2 YYNGEE. This chain's CDR3 is CASSRLGTASYEQYF. CDR3 nucleotide sequence: TGTGCCAGCAGCCGCTTAGGCACGGCCTCCTACGAGCAGTACTTC.

The V gene is TRBV4-2, the J gene TRBJ1-4; no firm D call. This CDR3 comprises 17 residues. Germline V CDR1 and CDR2: LGHNA, YNFKEQ. V was pared by 0 bases and J by 5 bases, with 16 bases between. The CDR3 loop is CASSQDIIDRSNEKLFF. Written as DNA, the CDR3 is TGTGCCAGCAGCCAAGATATAATAGACCGCTCGAATGAAAAACTGTTTTTT.

V usage is TRBV27 and J usage is TRBJ2-7, with unresolved D. Trimming removed 6 bases from V and 2 bases from J, with 26 bases in between. The CDR3 consists of 18 residues. Germline values: CDR1 MNHEY, CDR2 SMNVEV (reference sequence). CDR3 sequence (DNA): TGTGCCAGCAGACTTGGGCCACTCTATCCCCAGAGAACCTACGAGCAGTACTTC. As protein: CASRLGPLYPQRTYEQYF.

This clonotype was picked up a small number of times. The chain combines TRBV6-1 with TRBJ2-1; no firm D call. From germline, CDR1 is MNHNS and CDR2 SASEGT. V was trimmed by 2 bases and J by 10 bases, leaving 9 bases between them. This CDR3 spans 12 amino acids. Written as DNA, the CDR3 is TGTGCCAGCAGTGAAAGTCACCGGGAGCAGTTCTTC. Encoded protein: CASSESHREQFF.